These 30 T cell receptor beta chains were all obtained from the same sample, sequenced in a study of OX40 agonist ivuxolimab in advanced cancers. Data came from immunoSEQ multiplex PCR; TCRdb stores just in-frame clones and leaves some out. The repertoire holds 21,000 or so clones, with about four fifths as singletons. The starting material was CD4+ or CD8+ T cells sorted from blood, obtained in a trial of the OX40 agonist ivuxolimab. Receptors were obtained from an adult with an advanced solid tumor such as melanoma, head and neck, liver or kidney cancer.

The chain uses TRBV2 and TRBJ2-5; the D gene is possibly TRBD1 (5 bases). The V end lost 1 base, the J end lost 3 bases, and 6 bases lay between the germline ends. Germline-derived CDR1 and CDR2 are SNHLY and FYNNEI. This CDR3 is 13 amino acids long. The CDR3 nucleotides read TGTGCCAGCAGTGAAGTAGGGGAAGAGACCCAGTACTTC. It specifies CASSEVGEETQYF.

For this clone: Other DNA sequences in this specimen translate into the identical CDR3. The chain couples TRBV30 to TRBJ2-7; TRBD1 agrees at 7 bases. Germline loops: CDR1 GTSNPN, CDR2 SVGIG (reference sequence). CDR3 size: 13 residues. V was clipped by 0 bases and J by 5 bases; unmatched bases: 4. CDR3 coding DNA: TGTGCCTGGAGTGTAGGCCAGGGGGACGAGCAGTACTTC. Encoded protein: CAWSVGQGDEQYF.

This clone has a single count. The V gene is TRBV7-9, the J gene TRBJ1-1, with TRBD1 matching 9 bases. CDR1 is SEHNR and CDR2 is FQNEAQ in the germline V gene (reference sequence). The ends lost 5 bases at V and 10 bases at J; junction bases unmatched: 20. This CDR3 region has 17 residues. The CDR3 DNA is TGTGCCAGCAGCCCCTCGGACAGGGGTCTTTTCGGAGGAAGAGCTTTCTTT. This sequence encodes CASSPSDRGLFGGRAFF.

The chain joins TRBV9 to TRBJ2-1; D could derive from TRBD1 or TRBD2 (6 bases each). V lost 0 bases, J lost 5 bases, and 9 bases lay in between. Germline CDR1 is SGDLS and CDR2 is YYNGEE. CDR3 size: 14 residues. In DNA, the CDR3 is TGTGCCAGCAGCGTAGGGGGGGCAAACAATGAGCAGTTCTTC. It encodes CASSVGGANNEQFF.

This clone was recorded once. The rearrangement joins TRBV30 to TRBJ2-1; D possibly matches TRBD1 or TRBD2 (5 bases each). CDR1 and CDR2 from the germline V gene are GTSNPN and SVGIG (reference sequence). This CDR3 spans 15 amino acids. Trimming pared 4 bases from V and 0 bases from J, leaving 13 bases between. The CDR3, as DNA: TGTGCCTGGACTTACGGGACCCGCTCCTACAATGAGCAGTTCTTC. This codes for CAWTYGTRSYNEQFF.

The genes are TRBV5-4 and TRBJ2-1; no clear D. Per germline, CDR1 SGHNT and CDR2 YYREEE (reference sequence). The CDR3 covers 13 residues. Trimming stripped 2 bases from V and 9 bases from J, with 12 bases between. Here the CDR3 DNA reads TGTGCCAGCAGCTTAACCCCAACCAGTGAGCAGTTCTTC. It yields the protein CASSLTPTSEQFF.

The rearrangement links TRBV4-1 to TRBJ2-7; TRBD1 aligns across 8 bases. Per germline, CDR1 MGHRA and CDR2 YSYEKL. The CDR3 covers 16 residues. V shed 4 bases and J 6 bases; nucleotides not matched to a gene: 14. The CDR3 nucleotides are TGCGCCAGCAGCCTTTCCGGCCAATCAGGGGGCAGCGAGCAGTACTTC. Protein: CASSLSGQSGGSEQYF.

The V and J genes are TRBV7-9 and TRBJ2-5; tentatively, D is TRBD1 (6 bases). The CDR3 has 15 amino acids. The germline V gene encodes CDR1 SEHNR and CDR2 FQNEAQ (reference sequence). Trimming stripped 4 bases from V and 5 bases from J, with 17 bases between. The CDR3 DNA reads TGTGCCAGCAGCTCTGCAGCTCAGGGGTCCGAGACCCAGTACTTC. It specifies CASSSAAQGSETQYF.

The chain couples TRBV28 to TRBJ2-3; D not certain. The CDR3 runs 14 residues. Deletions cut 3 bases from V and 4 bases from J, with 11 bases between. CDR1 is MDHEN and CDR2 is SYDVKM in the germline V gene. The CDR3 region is CASSLPSSPDTQYF. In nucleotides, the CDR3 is TGTGCCAGCAGTTTGCCCAGCAGCCCAGATACGCAGTATTTT.

CDR3 sequence: CASSLVQGKGSPLHF. The CDR3 coding sequence is TGTGCCAGCAGCTTAGTCCAGGGAAAAGGTTCACCCCTCCACTTT. The rearrangement joins TRBV13 to TRBJ1-6; a possible D gene is TRBD1 (5 bases). Germline V gives CDR1 PRHDT, CDR2 FYEKMQ (reference sequence). V was pared by 1 base and J by 9 bases, with 13 bases between. This CDR3 comprises 15 residues.

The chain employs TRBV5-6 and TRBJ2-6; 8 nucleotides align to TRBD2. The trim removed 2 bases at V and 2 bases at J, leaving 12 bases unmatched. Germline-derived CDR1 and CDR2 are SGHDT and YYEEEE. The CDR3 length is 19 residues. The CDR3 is CASSFRAGGWSAGANVLTF. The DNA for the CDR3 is TGTGCCAGCAGCTTCCGTGCGGGAGGTTGGAGCGCTGGGGCCAACGTCCTGACTTTC.

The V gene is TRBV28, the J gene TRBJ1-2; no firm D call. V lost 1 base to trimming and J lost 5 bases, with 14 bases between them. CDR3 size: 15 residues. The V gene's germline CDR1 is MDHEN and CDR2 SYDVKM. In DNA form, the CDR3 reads TGTGCCAGCAGTTTATATGGGGAGAGAGCGTATGGCTACACCTTC. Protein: CASSLYGERAYGYTF.

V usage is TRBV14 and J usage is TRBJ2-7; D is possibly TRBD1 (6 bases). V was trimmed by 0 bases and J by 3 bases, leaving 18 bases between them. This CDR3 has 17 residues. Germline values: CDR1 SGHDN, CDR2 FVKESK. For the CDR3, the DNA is TGTGCCAGCAGCCAAGAAAGTAACAGGGCATACTTCTACGAGCAGTACTTC. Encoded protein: CASSQESNRAYFYEQYF.

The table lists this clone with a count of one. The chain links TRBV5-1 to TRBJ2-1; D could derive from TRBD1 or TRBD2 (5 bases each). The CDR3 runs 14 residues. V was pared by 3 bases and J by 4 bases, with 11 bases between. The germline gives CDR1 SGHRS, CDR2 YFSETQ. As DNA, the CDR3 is TGCGCCAGCAGCTCGGGGCCGGGGTACAATGAGCAGTTCTTC. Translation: CASSSGPGYNEQFF.

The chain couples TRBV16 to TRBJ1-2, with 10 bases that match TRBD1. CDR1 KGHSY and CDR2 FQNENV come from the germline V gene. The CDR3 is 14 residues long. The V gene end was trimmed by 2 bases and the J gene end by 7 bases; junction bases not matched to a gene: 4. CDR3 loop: CASSQTGTGVGYTF. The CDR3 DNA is TGTGCCAGCAGCCAAACTGGGACAGGGGTTGGCTACACCTTC.

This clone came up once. The CDR3 here is CASSLNLWETQYF. CDR3 DNA: TGTGCCAGCAGCCTCAACTTGTGGGAGACCCAGTACTTC. This chain uses TRBV4-2 with TRBJ2-5; D is ambiguous. Germline loops: CDR1 LGHNA, CDR2 YNFKEQ. The CDR3 spans 13 residues. The V gene lost 4 bases and the J gene lost 5 bases, with 11 bases spanning the gap.

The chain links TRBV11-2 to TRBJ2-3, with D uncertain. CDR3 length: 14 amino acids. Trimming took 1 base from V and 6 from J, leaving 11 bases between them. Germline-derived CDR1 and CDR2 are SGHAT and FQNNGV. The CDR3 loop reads CASSLGSLGDTQYF. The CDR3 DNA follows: TGTGCCAGCAGCTTAGGGAGCCTGGGGGATACGCAGTATTTT.

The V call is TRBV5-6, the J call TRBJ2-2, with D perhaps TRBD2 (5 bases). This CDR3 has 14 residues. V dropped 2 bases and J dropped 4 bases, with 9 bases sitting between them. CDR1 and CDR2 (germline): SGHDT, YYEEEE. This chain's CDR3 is CASSLPDSTGELFF. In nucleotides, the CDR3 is TGTGCCAGCAGCTTACCGGACTCCACCGGGGAGCTGTTTTTT.

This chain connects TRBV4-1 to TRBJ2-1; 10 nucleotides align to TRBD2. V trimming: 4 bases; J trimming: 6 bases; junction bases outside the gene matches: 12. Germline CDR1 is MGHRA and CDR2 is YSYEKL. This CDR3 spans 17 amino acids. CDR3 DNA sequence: TGCGCCAGCAGCCCCCGAATCAGCGGGAGGGCCTCCAATGAGCAGTTCTTC. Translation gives CASSPRISGRASNEQFF.

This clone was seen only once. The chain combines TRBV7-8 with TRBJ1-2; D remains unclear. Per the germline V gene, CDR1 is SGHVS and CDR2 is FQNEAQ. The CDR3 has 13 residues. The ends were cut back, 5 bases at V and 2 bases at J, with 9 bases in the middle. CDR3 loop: CASSRDKNYGYTF. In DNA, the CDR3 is TGTGCCAGCAGCCGAGACAAGAACTATGGCTACACCTTC.

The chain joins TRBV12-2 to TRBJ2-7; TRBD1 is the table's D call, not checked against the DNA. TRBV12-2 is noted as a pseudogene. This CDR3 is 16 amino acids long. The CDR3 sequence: CASSEIPQGGHYEQYF. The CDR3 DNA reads TGTGCCAGCAGCGAAATCCCACAGGGGGGTCACTACGAGCAGTACTTC.

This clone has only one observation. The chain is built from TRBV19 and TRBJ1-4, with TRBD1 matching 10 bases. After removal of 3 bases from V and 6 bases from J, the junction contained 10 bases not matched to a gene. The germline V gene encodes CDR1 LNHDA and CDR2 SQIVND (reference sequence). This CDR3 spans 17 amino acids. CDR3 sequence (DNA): TGTGCCAGTAGTATTTCCCTCCGGGACAGGGGACATGAAAAACTGTTTTTT. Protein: CASSISLRDRGHEKLFF.

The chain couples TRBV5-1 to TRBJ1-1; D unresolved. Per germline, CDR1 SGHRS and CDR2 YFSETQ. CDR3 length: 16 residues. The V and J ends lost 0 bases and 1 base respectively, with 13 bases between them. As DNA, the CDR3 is TGCGCCAGCAGCTTGGTTGCACATTCGGGGAACACTGAAGCTTTCTTT. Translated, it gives CASSLVAHSGNTEAFF.

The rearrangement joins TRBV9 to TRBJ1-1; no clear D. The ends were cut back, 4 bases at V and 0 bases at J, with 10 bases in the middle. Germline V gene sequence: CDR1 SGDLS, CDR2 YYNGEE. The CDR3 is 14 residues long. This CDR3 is CASSPRSMNTEAFF. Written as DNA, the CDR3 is TGTGCCAGCAGCCCCAGGAGCATGAACACTGAAGCTTTCTTT.

CDR3 sequence reads: CASRGGGIPYEQYF. CDR3 coding DNA: TGTGCCAGCAGGGGTGGCGGGATCCCCTACGAGCAGTACTTC. V and J are TRBV11-2 and TRBJ2-7; tentative D call: TRBD2 (6 bases). This CDR3 spans 14 amino acids. V was shortened by 6 bases and J by 2 bases, with 14 bases between the two germline ends. Germline V gene lookup returns CDR1 SGHAT and CDR2 FQNNGV.

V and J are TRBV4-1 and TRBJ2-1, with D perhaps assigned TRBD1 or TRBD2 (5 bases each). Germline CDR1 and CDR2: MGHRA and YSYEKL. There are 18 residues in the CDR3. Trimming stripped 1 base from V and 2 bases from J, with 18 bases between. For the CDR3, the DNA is TGCGCCAGCAGCCAAGTTGAGGGGCCGGAAAGCCCCTACAATGAGCAGTTCTTC. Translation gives CASSQVEGPESPYNEQFF.

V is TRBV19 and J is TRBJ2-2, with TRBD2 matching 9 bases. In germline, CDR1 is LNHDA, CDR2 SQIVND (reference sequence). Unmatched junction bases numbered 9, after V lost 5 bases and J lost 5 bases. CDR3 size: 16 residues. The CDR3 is CASSSVAGEWTGELFF. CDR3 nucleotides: TGTGCCAGTAGTTCTGTAGCGGGAGAATGGACCGGGGAGCTGTTTTTT.

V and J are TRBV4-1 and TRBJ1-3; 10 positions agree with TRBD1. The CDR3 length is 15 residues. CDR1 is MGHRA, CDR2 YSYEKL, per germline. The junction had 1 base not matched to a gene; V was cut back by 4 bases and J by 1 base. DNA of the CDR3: TGCGCCAGCAGCCGGACAGGGGGATCTGGAAACACCATATATTTT. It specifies CASSRTGGSGNTIYF.

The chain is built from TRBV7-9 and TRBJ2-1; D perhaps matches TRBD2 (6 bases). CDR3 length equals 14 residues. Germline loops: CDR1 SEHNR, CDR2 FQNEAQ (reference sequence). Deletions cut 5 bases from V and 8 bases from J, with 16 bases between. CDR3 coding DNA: TGTGCCAGCAGCGGGGGGACTGTCTTGGATGAGCAGTTCTTC. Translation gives CASSGGTVLDEQFF.

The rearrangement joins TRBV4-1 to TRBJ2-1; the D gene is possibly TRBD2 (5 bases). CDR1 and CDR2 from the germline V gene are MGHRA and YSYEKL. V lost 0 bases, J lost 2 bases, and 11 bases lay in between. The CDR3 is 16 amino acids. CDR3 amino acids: CASSQDRGGPYNEQFF. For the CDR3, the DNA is TGCGCCAGCAGCCAAGATCGCGGCGGGCCCTACAATGAGCAGTTCTTC.